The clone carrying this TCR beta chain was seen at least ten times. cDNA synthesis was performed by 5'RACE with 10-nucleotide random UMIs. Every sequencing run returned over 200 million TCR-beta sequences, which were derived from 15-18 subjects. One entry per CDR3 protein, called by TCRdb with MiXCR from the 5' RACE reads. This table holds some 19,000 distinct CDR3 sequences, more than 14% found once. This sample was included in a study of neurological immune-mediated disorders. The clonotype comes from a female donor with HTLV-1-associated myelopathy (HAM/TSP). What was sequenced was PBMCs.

The CDR3 sequence: CALTSSYEQYF. The CDR3 coding sequence is TGTGCCCTAACGAGCTCCTACGAGCAGTACTTC. The V call is TRBV2, the J call TRBJ2-7; D is unclear. Trimming shortened V by 11 bases and J by 0 bases, and 8 bases separated the two germline ends. The CDR3 runs to 11 residues. Germline CDR1 and CDR2: SNHLY and FYNNEI. Supplemented by reference TRBV2 and TRBJ2-7, the full variable domain reads EPEVTQTPSHQVTQMGQEVILRCVPISNHLYFYWYRQILGQKVEFLVSFYNNEISEKSEIFDDQFSVERPDGSNFTLKIRSTKLEDSAMYFCALTSSYEQYFGPGTRLTVT.